This paragraph reports one TCR beta chain. There are a few counts of this clonotype. This receptor's antigen is unknown. Base qualities are not recorded, but no much larger clone differs from it by a single base. Compared with germline, V lacks 7 bases and J lacks 3 bases; bases without a gene match: 12. The CDR3 numbers 16 residues from cysteine through phenylalanine. Left in the record is the CDR3 DNA by itself, 48 bases read in frame from the first base. Based on the germline V gene (reference sequence), the CDR1 and CDR2 sequences are LNHDA and SQIVND. The library relied on RT-PCR. Instrument used: Illumina HiSeq 2500. TCRdb itself trimmed the public reads at Q25 with fastp, ran MiXCR and retained productive beta chains. Every entry covers one CDR3 protein and lists the most common genes and DNA from its rows. For this sample there are just over 300,000 distinct CDR3 sequences; 20% to 25% appear just once. The ten largest clones add up to roughly a tenth of the sample.

The data originate from a study of response to subunit inactivated influenza vaccine (dated by TCRdb to 2016 to 2019). In the study overall: Deep quantitative profiling of the T cell receptor repertoire was used in the study to follow responses to a trivalent subunit inactivated influenza vaccine. The investigation overall reported the following: According to the authors, only a limited number of new T cells may be recruited by each seasonal influenza vaccination.

Sequenced here: PBMCs from blood, sampled roughly 20 months after vaccination. This receptor was identified in a man in his fifties or sixties who received an inactivated influenza vaccine. Donor details come from another sample of the same person, matched by shared clones. The sequence links TRBV19 to TRBJ1-5, with 7 central nucleotides matching TRBD1. Here the CDR3 is given as CASKPRDSAINQPQHF. In nucleotide form, the sequence is TGTGCCAGTAAACCGAGGGACAGTGCCATCAATCAGCCCCAGCATTTT.